This T cell receptor beta chain was recovered during a study of T-cell reconstitution after alpha-beta-depleted transplantation in children. Overall study findings and caveats: Diversity and T-cell counts at one year after transplant derived mostly from new T cells. Roughly two months post-transplant, alpha-beta T cells reportedly originated from several hundred graft clones that had expanded. Recipient T cells and thymic progenitors that survived were the source of the high TCRbeta diversity seen at day 60 in some patients.

The table lists this clonotype with many counts. What it binds is unknown. Unique molecular identifiers were used to barcode this TCRbeta library. One entry per CDR3 protein results from TCRdb running MiXCR on the PCR reads. The table lists 250,000 to 400,000 distinct CDR3 sequences, around 25% of them singletons. CDR1 is DFQATT, CDR2 SNEGSKA, per germline (reference sequence). Between the trimmed V and J ends, which lost 6 bases and 1 base, there was a span of 9 bases. The CDR3 has 12 amino acids. The rearrangement joins TRBV20-1 to TRBJ2-5; possibly TRBD1 or TRBD2 for D (5 bases each). The TCR sequence derives from a male patient aged 5 to 17 who had a stem cell transplant for acute lymphoblastic leukemia, so the T cells may come from the graft donor. The sample was PBMCs, mostly from graft donor cells, taken 180 days after TCRalphabeta/CD19-depleted stem cell transplant. The CDR3 coding sequence is TGCAGTGCCCGGGACCTCCAAGAGACCCAGTACTTC. Translating gives CSARDLQETQYF.